The clone carrying this T cell receptor (beta chain) was found once. At one end, the junction sequence differs from germline, possibly due to a read error. Other nucleotide sequences in the sample specify the same CDR3. These data belong to a study of shared T cell receptors in the human thymus. Sequencing was performed with immunoSEQ multiplex PCR; in TCRdb, only in-frame clones are kept and a portion is missing. The data show hundreds of thousands of clones, about 89% seen once. Germline lookup yields CDR1 MRHNA and CDR2 SNTAGT. The CDR3 consists of 15 residues. These sequences were also reported in another study, on human thymus T cells. That source reports: It was healthy Finnish infants having corrective surgery for congenital heart defects who were the donors. Surgeons resected thymus tissue during corrective heart surgery. Among thymic and blood repertoires, usage of V and J genes appeared biased. Related research found strongly overlapping thymic repertoires in unrelated individuals.

The chain is built from TRBV6-4 and TRBJ2-5; D may be TRBD2 (5 bases). The clonotype originates from a boy in the first two years of life with a congenital heart defect. Input material: thymocytes. The CDR3 sequence is CASSRSGNDQETQYF. The CDR3 bases are TGCGCCAGCAGTCGTTCCGGGAACGACCAAGAGACCCAGTACTTC.